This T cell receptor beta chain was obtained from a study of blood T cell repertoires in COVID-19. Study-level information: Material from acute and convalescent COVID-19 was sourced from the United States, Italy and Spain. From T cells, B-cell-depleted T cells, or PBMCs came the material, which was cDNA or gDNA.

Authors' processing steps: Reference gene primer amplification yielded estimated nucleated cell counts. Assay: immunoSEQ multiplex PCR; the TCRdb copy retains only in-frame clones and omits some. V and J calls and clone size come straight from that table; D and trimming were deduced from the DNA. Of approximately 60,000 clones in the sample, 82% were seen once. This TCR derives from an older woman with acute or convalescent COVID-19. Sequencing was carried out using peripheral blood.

In nucleotides, the CDR3 is TGCGCCAGCAGCTTGGGGGGCTATGGGGCCAACGTCCTGACTTTC. This codes for CASSLGGYGANVLTF. This sequence joins TRBV5-1 and TRBJ2-6; tentative D call: TRBD1 (5 bases). CDR3 length equals 15 residues. Germline loops: CDR1 SGHRS, CDR2 YFSETQ. V lost 0 bases and J lost 3, with 7 bases in between.